The source of this T cell receptor (beta chain) is a study of blood T cells in healthy people across ages. General study results and limits: Diversity of TCR beta per million T cells declined in a roughly linear way with age.

A second PCR, run for roughly 7 to 11 cycles, used a sample-barcoded 5' primer plus a J-beta primer mix. Every cDNA molecule carried a tag from a template-switch adaptor bearing 12 random nucleotides. MiXCR was run by TCRdb on the 5' RACE reads, yielding one entry per CDR3 protein. The table includes some 1.5 million distinct CDR3 sequences, 35% to 45% detected once. To note about this clonotype: Its cognate antigen is unknown.

CDR3 size: 18 residues. Germline loops: CDR1 LGHNA, CDR2 YSLEER. The V segment lost 0 bases and the J segment 0 bases; nucleotides outside the gene matches: 6. V and J are TRBV4-3 and TRBJ2-1; 9 bases are shared with TRBD2. Sequencing was performed on blood. The origin of this receptor is a woman younger than 35 in good health. The CDR3 DNA is TGCGCCAGCAGCCAAGATTTCCTAGCGGGGACCTCCTACAATGAGCAGTTCTTC. Protein product: CASSQDFLAGTSYNEQFF.